This T cell receptor beta chain comes out of a study of glioma-infiltrating T cells after dendritic cell vaccination. Using immunoSEQ multiplex PCR, the repertoire was profiled, and TCRdb retains in-frame clones only, with some absent. The table includes about 92,000 clones, around 86% detected once. Study-wide results and caveats: TCR clonality showed no direct relationship with survival.

On this clone itself: Its antigen remains unknown. Other nucleotide sequences from this sample produce the same CDR3.

The germline V gene has CDR1 SGHNT and CDR2 YYREEE (reference sequence). The V gene lost 10 bases and the J gene lost 3 bases, with 17 bases spanning the gap. The CDR3 runs 13 residues. Patients had residual fresh-frozen tumor tissue and more than two years of survival data. This receptor was identified in a human donor with glioblastoma. The starting material was blood, obtained before dendritic cell vaccination. The chain recombines TRBV5-4 with TRBJ2-7, with D perhaps matching TRBD1 (6 bases). CDR3 residues: CAGRMDSYYEQYF. The CDR3 DNA is TGTGCCGGACGGATGGACAGCTACTACGAGCAGTACTTC.